This T cell receptor (beta chain) is from a study of blood T cell repertoires in COVID-19. The overall study: Samples representing acute and convalescent COVID-19 were sourced from the United States, Italy and Spain. Nucleic acid was either cDNA or gDNA, and it came from T cells, B-cell-depleted T cells, or PBMCs.

Per the germline V gene, CDR1 is MDHEN and CDR2 is SYDVKM. V lost 5 bases, J lost 4 bases, and 7 bases stayed unmatched. This CDR3 spans 14 amino acids. Methods used by the authors: Cell counts per sample came from amplifying reference gene primers. Data came from immunoSEQ multiplex PCR; TCRdb stores just in-frame clones and leaves some out. Clonal size and the V and J genes are those of that table, whereas D and trimming came from the DNA. The table shows roughly 8,500 clones, with 80% to 90% occurring only once. The chain uses TRBV28 and TRBJ1-1, with 7 bases matching TRBD1. This TCR derives from a human donor in a cohort sampled during active COVID-19. Material: peripheral blood. The CDR3 sequence is CASSRNRDSTEAFF. The CDR3 DNA follows: TGTGCCAGCAGTCGAAACAGGGACAGCACTGAAGCTTTCTTT.